One and the same sample provided the 30 T cell receptor beta chains below, sequenced in a study of PD-1 blockade in classical Hodgkin lymphoma. Profiled with immunoSEQ multiplex PCR; TCRdb holds only in-frame clones, not every one. This table holds 20,000 to 30,000 clones, roughly 80% found once. Every patient experienced relapse after autologous stem cell transplantation, and brentuximab vedotin exposure varied. The material sequenced was peripheral blood mononuclear cells (PBMCs), taken before the second cycle of nivolumab. All receptors derive from a human donor with classical Hodgkin lymphoma.

The rearrangement uses TRBV5-1 and TRBJ2-3; D gene uncertain. The CDR3 sequence is 14 residues long. V was trimmed by 3 bases and J by 2 bases, leaving 10 bases between them. Germline V gene data show CDR1 as SGHRS and CDR2 as YFSETQ. The CDR3 nucleotides read TGCGCCAGCAGCTGGCGAGCCCTCACAGATACGCAGTATTTT. Translating it yields CASSWRALTDTQYF.

V is TRBV11-1 and J is TRBJ2-4; D tentatively fits TRBD1 or TRBD2 (6 bases each). The V and J ends lost 1 base and 3 bases respectively, with 10 bases between them. From germline, CDR1 is SGHAT and CDR2 FQDESV (reference sequence). The CDR3 sequence is 15 residues long. The DNA for the CDR3 is TGTGCCAGCAGCTTAGACGGGGGCCTCAAAAACATTCAGTACTTC. It translates to CASSLDGGLKNIQYF.

V is TRBV5-8 and J is TRBJ2-1, with 8 bases matching TRBD1. With V trimmed by 3 bases and J by 3 bases, 5 bases remained unmatched. CDR1 and CDR2 (germline): SGHTS, YDEGEE. The CDR3 runs to 15 residues. CDR3 amino acids: CASSSGTGVYNEQFF. The CDR3 DNA reads TGTGCCAGCAGCTCCGGGACAGGAGTCTACAATGAGCAGTTCTTC.

The V gene is TRBV4-3, the J gene TRBJ1-5; D is uncertain. Germline V lookup: CDR1 LGHNA, CDR2 YSLEER. The CDR3 sequence is 14 residues long. With 0 bases removed from V and 2 bases from J, the gap between germline ends came to 5 bases. DNA of the CDR3: TGCGCCAGCAGCCAAGAGTATGGCAATCAGCCCCAGCATTTT. This codes for CASSQEYGNQPQHF.

In its sample, this clone was seen a few times. The rearrangement joins TRBV5-6 to TRBJ2-7, with D possibly called TRBD1 or TRBD2 (5 bases each). Germline CDR1 reads SGHDT; CDR2 reads YYEEEE. V was pared by 4 bases and J by 2 bases, with 10 bases between. The CDR3 is 13 amino acids. The CDR3 nucleotides are TGTGCCAGCAGCCCGGGACCTGCCTACGAGCAGTACTTC. This codes for CASSPGPAYEQYF.

The rearrangement links TRBV2 to TRBJ2-7; 11 bases align to TRBD1. With V trimmed by 0 bases and J by 3 bases, 1 base remained unmatched. The CDR3 sequence is 15 residues long. Per germline, CDR1 SNHLY and CDR2 FYNNEI. The CDR3 sequence: CASSEAGQGDYEQYF. CDR3 bases: TGTGCCAGCAGTGAAGCGGGACAGGGGGACTACGAGCAGTACTTC.

The rearrangement joins TRBV30 to TRBJ1-6, with 12 bases matching TRBD1. With V trimmed by 5 bases and J by 7 bases, 6 bases remained unmatched. Germline CDR1 and CDR2: GTSNPN and SVGIG (reference sequence). This CDR3 spans 15 amino acids. The CDR3, as DNA: TGTGCCTGGGGGGGACAGGGGGCTTGGAATTCACCCCTCCACTTT. Residues: CAWGGQGAWNSPLHF. Full variable domain (outside the CDR3, taken from reference TRBV30 and TRBJ1-6): SQTIHQWPATLVQPVGSPLSLECTVEGTSNPNLYWYRQAAGRGLQLLFYSVGIGQISSEVPQNLSASRPQDRQFILSSKKLLLSDSGFYLCAWGGQGAWNSPLHFGNGTRLTVT.

A few counts support this clone. V is TRBV7-9 and J is TRBJ1-1; no reliable D call. Per germline, CDR1 SEHNR and CDR2 FQNEAQ (reference sequence). The CDR3 is made up of 13 amino acids. Trimming removed 4 bases at V and 3 bases at J, with 9 bases between. CDR3 loop: CASSSLGDTEAFF. CDR3 bases: TGTGCCAGCAGCTCCCTGGGTGACACTGAAGCTTTCTTT.

The chain recombines TRBV28 with TRBJ1-2; maybe TRBD1 (5 bases). Germline CDR1 and CDR2: MDHEN and SYDVKM. The V gene lost 3 bases and the J gene lost 6 bases, with 11 bases spanning the gap. The CDR3 has 13 amino acids. CDR3 nucleotides: TGTGCCAGCAGTTTCAGGGCCCTCGATGGCTACACCTTC. Its protein product is CASSFRALDGYTF.

V usage is TRBV5-6 and J usage is TRBJ1-2; 8 bases agree with TRBD1. Trimming cost V 0 bases and J 5 bases; bases outside gene matches: 9. Per germline, CDR1 SGHDT and CDR2 YYEEEE. This CDR3 region has 16 residues. In DNA, the CDR3 is TGTGCCAGCAGCTTGGCCCGGACAGGGTCGAGGTATGGCTACACCTTC. Translated: CASSLARTGSRYGYTF. Full variable domain (missing parts from reference TRBV5-6 and TRBJ1-2): DAGVTQSPTHLIKTRGQQVTLRCSPKSGHDTVSWYQQALGQGPQFIFQYYEEEERQRGNFPDRFSGHQFPNYSSELNVNALLLGDSALYLCASSLARTGSRYGYTFGSGTRLTVV.

The J gene is TRBJ2-3, the V gene TRBV6-4, with TRBD1 identical over 9 bases. Germline V gene sequence: CDR1 MRHNA, CDR2 SNTAGT. The junction had 5 bases not matched to a gene; V was cut back by 6 bases and J by 4 bases. CDR3 length: 14 residues. The CDR3 DNA is TGTGCCAGCAGCCGGACAGGGGAGTCAGATACGCAGTATTTT. This sequence encodes CASSRTGESDTQYF.

This clone was seen a few times. This chain links TRBV29-1 with TRBJ2-7, with D maybe TRBD2 (5 bases). The germline V gene has CDR1 SQVTM and CDR2 ANQGSEA. The V end lost 0 bases, the J end lost 2 bases, and 14 bases lay between the germline ends. The CDR3 runs 15 residues. CDR3 loop: CSVEDPGSITYEQYF. In nucleotides, the CDR3 is TGCAGCGTTGAAGATCCTGGGAGTATAACCTACGAGCAGTACTTC.

The chain links TRBV19 to TRBJ1-4; D is unresolved. CDR3 length: 17 amino acids. Looked up from germline, CDR1 is LNHDA and CDR2 is SQIVND (reference sequence). The germline V and J ends were trimmed by 5 bases and 0 bases, with 16 bases remaining between them. CDR3 in DNA: TGTGCCAGTAGTCGAACCCCCCTTGGTACAACTAATGAAAAACTGTTTTTT. Residues: CASSRTPLGTTNEKLFF.

In nucleotides, the CDR3 is TGTGCCAGCAGGTTGAGGGGACTAGCTGATACGCAGTATTTT. This sequence encodes CASRLRGLADTQYF. The chain couples TRBV7-9 to TRBJ2-3, with 9 bases lining up with TRBD2. The CDR3 sequence is 14 residues long. The J segment lost 6 bases and the V segment lost 6 bases, leaving 7 bases of the junction unmatched. Per the germline V gene, CDR1 is SEHNR and CDR2 is FQNEAQ (reference sequence).

The V and J genes are TRBV2 and TRBJ2-5, with D possibly matching TRBD2 (6 bases). Trimming took 6 bases from V and 5 from J, leaving 16 bases between them. The germline CDR1 and CDR2 sequences are SNHLY and FYNNEI. CDR3 length: 14 residues. The DNA of the CDR3 is TGTGCCAGCAGCCCCGGGGCGGGAAGGGAGACCCAGTACTTC. Its protein is CASSPGAGRETQYF.

The chain recombines TRBV18 with TRBJ1-3; D gene ambiguous. Trimming pared 3 bases from V and 2 bases from J, leaving 11 bases between. The CDR3 length is 15 residues. The germline CDR1 and CDR2 sequences are KGHSH and LQKENI. The DNA for the CDR3 is TGTGCCAGCTCACCTAATGCAGAAACTGGAAACACCATATATTTT. This translates into CASSPNAETGNTIYF.

This clone counts as medium-sized. V and J are TRBV18 and TRBJ1-2, with D possibly matching TRBD1 (5 bases). V was clipped by 2 bases and J by 5 bases, with 12 bases between them. CDR1 is KGHSH, CDR2 LQKENI, per germline. The CDR3 is made up of 14 amino acids. In nucleotides, the CDR3 is TGTGCCAGCTCACCAGGGTCCAGGGAGTATGGCTACACCTTC. Residues: CASSPGSREYGYTF.

This chain's CDR3 is CATHSPGNQINEQFF. In DNA, the CDR3 is TGTGCCACACATTCCCCAGGGAATCAGATCAATGAGCAGTTCTTC. The chain combines TRBV28 with TRBJ2-1, with D maybe TRBD1 (5 bases). Germline V CDR1 and CDR2: MDHEN, SYDVKM. This CDR3 region has 15 residues. Trimming shortened V by 10 bases and J by 6 bases, and 22 bases separated the two germline ends.

V is TRBV4-2 and J is TRBJ2-5; 16 nucleotides align to TRBD2. The ends lost 0 bases at V and 4 bases at J; junction bases unmatched: 2. The CDR3 sequence is 17 residues long. CDR1 and CDR2 (germline): LGHNA, YNFKEQ. The CDR3: CASSQDGTSGGAETQYF. The CDR3 nucleotides read TGTGCCAGCAGCCAAGATGGGACTAGCGGGGGGGCAGAGACCCAGTACTTC.

DNA of the CDR3: TGTGCCAGCAGCTTAGAGGCTCGGATTACTGGGGCCAACGTCCTGACTTTC. Translation: CASSLEARITGANVLTF. The rearrangement joins TRBV7-9 to TRBJ2-6; D remains ambiguous. Deletions cut 1 base from V and 2 bases from J, with 12 bases between. The CDR3 length is 17 residues. Germline CDR1 reads SEHNR; CDR2 reads FQNEAQ (reference sequence).

The V call is TRBV6-5, the J call TRBJ2-7; D possibly matches TRBD1 or TRBD2 (5 bases each). The CDR3 spans 14 residues. Trimming stripped 5 bases from V and 1 base from J, with 12 bases between. Germline V CDR1 and CDR2: MNHEY, SVGAGI. The CDR3 DNA reads TGTGCCAGCAGTCTGAGGGGCAGATCCTACGAGCAGTACTTC. The encoded protein is CASSLRGRSYEQYF.

This clone was observed once. The J gene is TRBJ2-6, the V gene TRBV6-5; D is unclear. CDR1 and CDR2 from the germline V gene are MNHEY and SVGAGI. The V and J ends lost 6 bases and 5 bases respectively, with 11 bases between them. The CDR3 is 14 residues long. The CDR3 region has the DNA TGTGCCAGCAGCATCTCGGATAGGGCCAACGTCCTGACTTTC. Translating gives CASSISDRANVLTF.

This chain joins TRBV7-6 and TRBJ1-6; no firm D call. The germline V gene encodes CDR1 SGHVS and CDR2 FNYEAQ. V was pared by 2 bases and J by 8 bases, with 10 bases between. The CDR3 has 14 amino acids. CDR3 coding DNA: TGTGCCAGCAGCTTATCTGGGGAGTATTCACCCCTCCACTTT. This encodes CASSLSGEYSPLHF.

Comments on this clone: Other DNA variants within this sample encode the same CDR3. V is TRBV7-2 and J is TRBJ2-5; D is undetermined. With 4 bases removed from V and 3 bases from J, the gap between germline ends came to 3 bases. The CDR3 runs 11 residues. Germline values: CDR1 SGHTA, CDR2 FQGNSA. The CDR3 reads CASSSKETQYF. In DNA, the CDR3 is TGTGCCAGCAGCTCGAAAGAGACCCAGTACTTC.

This clone was detected only once. The V call is TRBV23-1, the J call TRBJ2-1, with 11 bases fitting TRBD2. TRBV23-1 is labeled an ORF, and its function is uncertain. Trimming took 6 bases from V and 1 from J; bases not matched to a gene: 8. CDR3 length: 17 residues. The CDR3 loop is CASRLSGGGPSYNEQFF. The CDR3 DNA is TGCGCCAGCAGACTTAGCGGGGGGGGACCTTCCTACAATGAGCAGTTCTTC.

The rearrangement joins TRBV10-3 to TRBJ2-7; TRBD2 matches at 11 bases. Per germline, CDR1 ENHRY and CDR2 SYGVKD. The CDR3 has 15 amino acids. With 2 bases clipped from V and 0 bases from J, the junction kept 0 bases outside the gene matches. This CDR3 reads CAISETSGSSYEQYF. The CDR3 coding sequence is TGTGCCATCAGTGAGACTAGCGGGAGCTCCTACGAGCAGTACTTC.

The genes are TRBV9 and TRBJ1-1; weak D call: TRBD1 (5 bases). The CDR3 loop spans 15 amino acids. CDR1 is SGDLS, CDR2 YYNGEE, per germline. Deletions cut 0 bases from V and 3 bases from J, with 12 bases between. The DNA for the CDR3 is TGTGCCAGCAGCGTAGAGGGGCAGGCGGACACTGAAGCTTTCTTT. This codes for CASSVEGQADTEAFF.

V gene TRBV5-1 combines with J gene TRBJ2-3; possible D gene TRBD1, 6 bases. In germline, CDR1 is SGHRS, CDR2 YFSETQ. The CDR3 is 17 amino acids. Trimming took off 2 bases at V and 1 base at J, with 17 bases between the two ends. CDR3 bases: TGCGCCAGCAGCTTCAGACAGGCCTTAGGGGGCACAGATACGCAGTATTTT. Translation gives CASSFRQALGGTDTQYF.

The chain uses TRBV11-2 and TRBJ2-2; the D is unclear. Deletions cut 3 bases from V and 1 base from J, with 0 bases between. The CDR3 covers 12 residues. Germline CDR1 is SGHAT and CDR2 is FQNNGV. This CDR3 reads CASSLNTGELFF. CDR3 sequence (DNA): TGTGCCAGCAGCTTGAACACCGGGGAGCTGTTTTTT.

This chain joins TRBV30 and TRBJ1-3; D is uncertain. V was clipped by 3 bases and J by 0 bases, with 15 bases between them. CDR3 size: 16 residues. Per the germline V gene, CDR1 is GTSNPN and CDR2 is SVGIG (reference sequence). CDR3 nucleotides: TGTGCCTGGAGAACCTCTCGAACGACCTCTGGAAACACCATATATTTT. Its protein is CAWRTSRTTSGNTIYF. Full variable domain (remainder filled in from reference TRBV30 and TRBJ1-3): SQTIHQWPATLVQPVGSPLSLECTVEGTSNPNLYWYRQAAGRGLQLLFYSVGIGQISSEVPQNLSASRPQDRQFILSSKKLLLSDSGFYLCAWRTSRTTSGNTIYFGEGSWLTVV.